Below, 18 T cell receptor beta chains from the same sample are listed, as sequenced in a study of blood T cell repertoires in COVID-19. The assay was immunoSEQ multiplex PCR, and TCRdb's table has in-frame clones only and misses some. This table has about 100,000 clones, roughly 84% appearing once. Source material: peripheral blood. The receptor set was obtained from a man in his sixties or seventies with active or convalescent COVID-19.

The gene calls are TRBV18 and TRBJ2-5, with 11 positions matching TRBD2. Trimming took 3 bases from V and 0 from J; bases not matched to a gene: 9. The CDR3 contains 18 residues. Germline V lookup: CDR1 KGHSH, CDR2 LQKENI. In nucleotides, the CDR3 is TGTGCCAGCTCACCCATCCCGCTAGCGGGGGGCCACCAAGAGACCCAGTACTTC. This sequence encodes CASSPIPLAGGHQETQYF.

The table lists this clone with a few counts. This chain joins TRBV19 and TRBJ2-6; no clear D gene. This CDR3 has 15 amino acids. Germline V gene lookup returns CDR1 LNHDA and CDR2 SQIVND (reference sequence). The V gene lost 5 bases and the J gene lost 0 bases, with 8 bases spanning the gap. The CDR3 region is CASSERISGANVLTF. The CDR3, as DNA: TGTGCCAGTAGTGAGAGGATCTCTGGGGCCAACGTCCTGACTTTC.

V gene TRBV13 combines with J gene TRBJ2-7; D is uncertain. Trimming took 3 bases from V and 4 from J, leaving 7 bases between them. Per the germline V gene, CDR1 is PRHDT and CDR2 is FYEKMQ (reference sequence). CDR3 size: 12 residues. In DNA form, the CDR3 reads TGTGCCAGCAGCTTCGGTCGATACGAGCAGTACTTC. Protein product: CASSFGRYEQYF.

This CDR3 is CASSANRDNSPLHF. DNA for the CDR3: TGTGCCAGCAGTGCAAACAGGGATAATTCACCCCTCCACTTT. The chain has TRBV27 and TRBJ1-6, with D possibly being TRBD1 (6 bases). The CDR3 runs to 14 residues. CDR1 and CDR2 from the germline V gene are MNHEY and SMNVEV (reference sequence). V was clipped by 5 bases and J by 5 bases, with 10 bases between them.

The chain combines TRBV3-1 (or the pseudogene TRBV3-2) with TRBJ1-5; 8 bases fit TRBD1. J was trimmed by 7 bases and V by 5 bases; bases with no gene match: 7. Germline-derived CDR1 and CDR2 are LGHDT and YNNKEL (reference sequence). CDR3 size: 14 residues. DNA of the CDR3: TGTGCCAGCAGCGACGGACAGGGATTCCAGCCCCAGCATTTT. Protein: CASSDGQGFQPQHF.

The genes are TRBV4-2 and TRBJ2-2; D is possibly TRBD1 (6 bases). Germline-derived CDR1 and CDR2 are LGHNA and YNFKEQ. The CDR3 contains 18 residues. V lost 2 bases and J 3 bases, leaving 19 bases between the germline ends. The CDR3 DNA is TGTGCCAGCAGCCAAAACCCTAGGGGGTCAGCGTACACCGGGGAGCTGTTTTTT. Protein product: CASSQNPRGSAYTGELFF.

The rearrangement uses TRBV3-1 (or the pseudogene TRBV3-2) and TRBJ2-3; 12 bases map to TRBD2. Germline trimming cut 0 bases from V and 6 bases from J; bases unmatched to any gene: 10. CDR3 length: 18 amino acids. Germline V gene sequence: CDR1 LGHDT, CDR2 YNNKEL (reference sequence). This CDR3 is CASSQDLRLAGVADTQYF. Here the CDR3 DNA reads TGTGCCAGCAGCCAAGATTTACGACTAGCGGGGGTTGCCGATACGCAGTATTTT.

The chain is built from TRBV28 and TRBJ1-2; TRBD1 matches 10 bases. Germline lookup yields CDR1 MDHEN and CDR2 SYDVKM. The CDR3 has 13 residues. J was trimmed by 5 bases and V by 9 bases; bases with no gene match: 6. The CDR3 spells CASKTGGGYGYTF. CDR3 bases: TGTGCCAGTAAGACAGGGGGCGGGTATGGCTACACCTTC.

The chain links TRBV28 to TRBJ1-2, with TRBD1 matching over 9 bases. This CDR3 spans 14 amino acids. V gave up 10 bases and J gave up 3 bases; unmatched junction bases: 9. Germline CDR1 reads MDHEN; CDR2 reads SYDVKM. The CDR3 DNA reads TGTGCCACTATAACAGGGGGCGCGTACTATGGCTACACCTTC. Translating it yields CATITGGAYYGYTF.

This chain uses TRBV5-1 with TRBJ1-4; the D is unclear. The CDR3 is made up of 14 amino acids. Trimming cost V 3 bases and J 5 bases, with 11 bases left between them. Germline CDR1 reads SGHRS; CDR2 reads YFSETQ. CDR3: CASSSFGKNEKLFF. The CDR3, as DNA: TGCGCCAGCAGCTCATTCGGGAAAAATGAAAAACTGTTTTTT.

This clone was seen a single time. CDR3 sequence: CAVASKETQYF. The CDR3 region has the DNA TGTGCCGTAGCTAGCAAAGAGACCCAGTACTTC. The chain uses TRBV6-6 and TRBJ2-5; tentative D call: TRBD2 (5 bases). Germline CDR1 MNHNY, CDR2 SVGAGI (reference sequence). With 11 bases removed from V and 3 bases from J, the gap between germline ends came to 10 bases. The CDR3 extends over 11 amino acids.

Here the CDR3 reads CASSGLAGGGGEQFF. The CDR3 coding sequence is TGCGCCAGCAGCGGCCTGGCGGGGGGCGGGGGTGAGCAGTTCTTC. The chain links TRBV5-1 to TRBJ2-1; 8 bases align to TRBD2. Losses at the gene ends were 4 bases for V and 9 bases for J; bases not matched to a gene: 12. The CDR3 sequence is 15 residues long. Germline loops: CDR1 SGHRS, CDR2 YFSETQ.

A few counts support this clone. This chain uses TRBV7-2 with TRBJ1-5, with D perhaps TRBD1 (5 bases). This CDR3 is built from 13 residues. With 5 bases removed from V and 6 bases from J, the gap between germline ends came to 11 bases. Germline-derived CDR1 and CDR2 are SGHTA and FQGNSA. As DNA, the CDR3 is TGTGCCAGCAGCGGACAATTAGGTCAGCCCCAGCATTTT. Its protein is CASSGQLGQPQHF.

The genes are TRBV30 and TRBJ2-5; TRBD2 matches at 12 bases. The CDR3 spans 14 residues. The V segment lost 4 bases and the J segment 2 bases; nucleotides outside the gene matches: 2. Germline-derived CDR1 and CDR2 are GTSNPN and SVGIG (reference sequence). As DNA, the CDR3 is TGTGCCTGGAAGCTAGCGGGGGGGCAAGAGACCCAGTACTTC. Translated, it gives CAWKLAGGQETQYF.

The chain employs TRBV3-1 (or the pseudogene TRBV3-2) and TRBJ1-5, with a weak D call TRBD1 (5 bases). The germline V gene encodes CDR1 LGHDT and CDR2 YNNKEL (reference sequence). The CDR3 totals 15 residues. Trimming removed 4 bases at V and 0 bases at J, with 10 bases between. CDR3 in DNA: TGTGCCAGCAGCCCACAGGCTGGTAGCAATCAGCCCCAGCATTTT. It encodes CASSPQAGSNQPQHF.

The V and J genes are TRBV5-1 and TRBJ2-5, with D possibly matching TRBD2 (6 bases). Germline CDR1 SGHRS, CDR2 YFSETQ. V dropped 3 bases and J dropped 1 base, with 16 bases sitting between them. The CDR3 covers 16 residues. The CDR3: CASSWGHGGPQETQYF. In nucleotides, the CDR3 is TGCGCCAGCAGCTGGGGCCACGGGGGACCCCAAGAGACCCAGTACTTC.

The chain employs TRBV5-1 and TRBJ1-4, with 9 bases identical to TRBD1. Germline CDR1 is SGHRS and CDR2 is YFSETQ. This CDR3 has 14 amino acids. The J segment lost 8 bases and the V segment lost 5 bases, leaving 7 bases of the junction unmatched. The CDR3 region is CASSGQGPKEKLFF. DNA of the CDR3: TGCGCCAGCAGTGGACAGGGGCCGAAGGAAAAACTGTTTTTT.

The V gene is TRBV7-2, the J gene TRBJ2-7, with no clear D. The CDR3 runs 16 residues. Germline values: CDR1 SGHTA, CDR2 FQGNSA. The V end lost 5 bases, the J end lost 2 bases, and 19 bases lay between the germline ends. The CDR3 sequence: CASSPTSRIVTYEQYF. The CDR3 bases are TGTGCCAGCAGCCCTACATCCAGGATCGTCACCTACGAGCAGTACTTC.